The clone carrying this T cell receptor (beta chain) showed up just once. What it recognizes is unknown. This entry is derived from a study of glioma-infiltrating T cells after dendritic cell vaccination. On the study more broadly: Autologous tumor lysate was loaded overnight onto monocyte-derived dendritic cells grown 7 to 8 days with IL-4 and GM-CSF. Findings and limits, study-wide: Higher TCR clonality did not directly relate to longer survival.

The data were produced by immunoSEQ multiplex PCR, yet TCRdb's version contains in-frame clones alone and is incomplete. The repertoire consists of more than 95,000 clones, with 90% occurring once and the leading ten covering approximately 2.7%. V gave up 3 bases and J gave up 0 bases, with 11 bases separating them. The CDR3 consists of 15 residues. Per germline, CDR1 GTSNPN and CDR2 SVGIG (reference sequence). The time point here: after dendritic cell vaccination, including at tumor progression/relapse. Only patients with spare fresh-frozen tumor and over two years of follow-up were included. This chain connects TRBV30 to TRBJ2-2; D remains ambiguous. Sequencing was performed on blood, taken after dendritic cell vaccination. This receptor was identified in a human donor with glioblastoma. CDR3 loop: CAWRGITANTGELFF. CDR3 DNA sequence: TGTGCCTGGAGGGGCATCACCGCGAACACCGGGGAGCTGTTTTTT.